Described below is a single T cell receptor beta chain sequence and its context. Its antigen remains unknown. Described time point: newly diagnosed GD, antithyroid drugs for less than 3 months. PBMC RNA was the source of the TCR library. The source of the sample is a study of regulatory T cells in long-lasting Graves disease. The study's findings and limits: Persistent disease samples used TRBV28, TRBJ1-2 and TRBJ2-5 preferentially.

CDR3-region Arm-PCR and iRepertoire HTBI primers produced the TCR beta libraries. One entry per CDR3 protein, called by TCRdb with MiXCR from the multiplex PCR reads. The profile shows 510,000 or so distinct CDR3 sequences, about 12% of them singletons. V was trimmed by 2 bases and J by 0 bases, leaving 5 bases between them. This CDR3 spans 13 amino acids. The germline V gene encodes CDR1 GTSNPN and CDR2 SVGIG (reference sequence). The sample was also reused in another study, on T cells in Graves' hyperthyroidism and ophthalmopathy. That source reports: Patients aged 18 to 65 with hyperthyroidism were newly diagnosed, with duration under 2 months.

The material sequenced was peripheral blood mononuclear cells (PBMCs), taken at new diagnosis, from a patient treated with antithyroid drugs. This chain links TRBV30 with TRBJ1-3; D not resolved. This sequence originates from a woman under 40 with Graves disease. The CDR3 region has the DNA TGTGCCTGGAGTAGGAGCTCTGGAAACACCATATATTTT. This gives the protein CAWSRSSGNTIYF.